This is a list of T cell receptor beta chains from one sample in a study of siplizumab effects on memory and regulatory T cells. The repertoire was sequenced with immunoSEQ multiplex PCR; TCRdb's copy has only in-frame clones and lacks some. The table shows under 150,000 clones, with 90% to 95% occurring only once. Source material: non-Treg CD4+ T cells sorted from blood. All receptors come from a human donor in good health. Each CDR3 is given with its conserved first and last residue. A D gene is named only where the DNA matches it firmly. Rows give clone size only sometimes, using once, few, many, or a class for an expanded clone.

clone_size,d_call,j_call,v_call,cdr3_aa,cdr3_nt
once,-,TRBJ2-2,TRBV15,CATSREQKSGELFF,TGTGCCACCAGCAGAGAACAGAAGAGCGGGGAGCTGTTTTTT
-,-,TRBJ2-3,TRBV7-2,CASSLSSDRTDTQYF,TGTGCCAGCAGCTTAAGCAGTGATCGCACAGATACGCAGTATTTT
-,-,TRBJ2-2,TRBV4-1,CASSILPGLVNTGELFF,TGCGCCAGCAGCATCCTGCCGGGACTCGTGAACACCGGGGAGCTGTTTTTT
-,-,TRBJ2-5,TRBV7-7,CASSLAGGIWGETQYF,TGTGCCAGCAGCTTAGCCGGGGGCATCTGGGGAGAGACCCAGTACTTC
once,-,TRBJ1-2,TRBV6-5,CASRPGTLGDYGYTF,TGTGCCAGCAGACCCGGGACTTTAGGCGACTATGGCTACACCTTC
-,-,TRBJ2-6,TRBV2,CASLARPSSGANVLTF,TGTGCCAGCCTGGCCCGACCTAGCTCTGGGGCCAACGTTCTGACTTTC
-,-,TRBJ1-5,TRBV30,CAWPGDTDSNQPQHF,TGTGCCTGGCCCGGAGACACGGATAGCAATCAGCCCCAGCATTTT
-,-,TRBJ2-7,TRBV27,CASSLRRTYEQYF,TGTGCCAGCAGTTTAAGACGGACCTACGAGCAGTACTTC
-,TRBD2,TRBJ2-3,TRBV5-6,CASSLRLAGEDTQYF,TGTGCCAGCAGCCTAAGACTAGCGGGGGAAGATACGCAGTATTTT
-,-,TRBJ2-5,TRBV7-9,CASSLARGKETQYF,TGTGCCAGCAGCTTAGCCCGGGGGAAAGAGACCCAGTACTTC
-,-,TRBJ2-5,TRBV9,CASSSRGPEGTQYF,TGTGCCAGCAGCTCTCGGGGCCCGGAGGGAACCCAGTACTTC
-,-,TRBJ1-2,TRBV20-1,CSARSVYGYTF,TGCAGTGCTAGATCCGTTTATGGCTACACCTTC
once,TRBD2,TRBJ2-5,TRBV7-2,CASSLAYLLAETQYF,TGTGCCAGCAGCTTAGCCTACCTACTAGCGGAGACCCAGTACTTC
-,TRBD2,TRBJ2-7,TRBV27,CASSSLAGGRYEQYF,TGTGCCAGCAGTTCCTTAGCGGGAGGGCGGTACGAGCAGTACTTC
-,-,TRBJ2-7,TRBV18,CASSYRDPLEQYF,TGTGCCAGCTCGTACAGGGACCCCCTCGAGCAGTACTTC
-,-,TRBJ2-7,TRBV18,CASSPTVENEQYF,TGTGCCAGCTCACCTACCGTTGAAAACGAGCAGTACTTC
-,TRBD2,TRBJ2-3,TRBV6-1,CASREVAGWGDTQYF,TGTGCCAGCAGGGAAGTAGCGGGATGGGGGGATACGCAGTATTTT
-,-,TRBJ2-5,TRBV19,CASSTRETQYF,TGTGCCAGTAGTACCCGAGAGACCCAGTACTTC
-,TRBD1,TRBJ1-2,TRBV18,CASSPGTGYNYGYTF,TGTGCCAGCTCACCAGGGACAGGCTATAACTATGGCTACACCTTC
-,-,TRBJ1-5,TRBV29-1,CSVGRAVNQPQHF,TGCAGCGTTGGGAGGGCAGTAAATCAGCCCCAGCATTTT
-,-,TRBJ2-1,TRBV6-1,CASSEAGVPPYNEQFF,TGTGCCAGCAGTGAAGCTGGGGTCCCCCCCTACAATGAGCAGTTCTTC
once,-,TRBJ2-7,TRBV2,CASRKEGRVGYEQYF,TGTGCCAGCAGAAAAGAAGGACGTGTGGGTTACGAGCAGTACTTC
-,-,TRBJ2-4,TRBV11-1,CASSPDRSRSFAAKNIQYF,TGTGCCAGCAGCCCAGACAGATCCCGATCCTTCGCTGCCAAAAACATTCAGTACTTC
-,-,TRBJ2-5,TRBV5-6,CASTRGTVQETQYF,TGTGCCAGCACCCGGGGGACAGTCCAAGAGACCCAGTACTTC
once,-,TRBJ1-1,TRBV7-9,CASSSYSVLNTEAFF,TGTGCCAGCAGCTCCTACAGCGTTTTGAACACTGAAGCTTTCTTT
-,-,TRBJ2-3,TRBV4-2,CASSQELTDTQYF,TGTGCCAGCAGCCAAGAGCTGACAGATACGCAGTATTTT
-,-,TRBJ2-7,TRBV11-3,CASSLQGNSYEQYF,TGTGCCAGCAGCTTACAGGGTAACAGCTACGAGCAGTACTTC
-,-,TRBJ2-7,TRBV19,CASSRDGWTSYEQYF,TGTGCCAGTAGTAGGGACGGTTGGACCTCCTACGAGCAGTACTTC
-,-,TRBJ1-1,TRBV6-5,CATRGDRTEAFF,TGTGCCACCCGAGGGGATCGCACTGAAGCTTTCTTT
-,-,TRBJ2-3,TRBV7-7,CASSQLRTDTQYF,TGTGCCAGCAGCCAGTTGCGGACAGATACGCAGTATTTT
-,TRBD2,TRBJ2-7,TRBV6-5,CASSYAGGLSYEQYF,TGTGCCAGCAGTTACGCGGGAGGGCTTTCCTACGAGCAGTACTTC
-,-,TRBJ2-1,TRBV5-8,CASSLEGAAYNEQFF,TGTGCCAGCAGCTTGGAGGGAGCAGCTTACAATGAGCAGTTCTTC
-,TRBD1,TRBJ2-1,TRBV5-4,CASSSRTGGSYNEQFF,TGTGCCAGCAGCTCCCGGACAGGGGGCTCCTACAATGAGCAGTTCTTC
-,-,TRBJ2-1,TRBV7-2,CASSLEASEYNEQFF,TGTGCCAGCAGCTTAGAAGCTAGCGAATACAATGAGCAGTTCTTC
-,-,TRBJ2-1,TRBV6-6,CASSYLLKGGEQFF,TGTGCCAGCAGTTACTTACTTAAGGGGGGTGAGCAGTTCTTC
-,-,TRBJ2-1,TRBV14,CASSPGTRIREQFF,TGTGCCAGCAGCCCCGGGACTCGCATTCGGGAGCAGTTCTTC
-,TRBD1,TRBJ2-4,TRBV10-3,CAISELDRDSKNIQYF,TGTGCCATCAGTGAGTTGGACAGGGATTCCAAAAACATTCAGTACTTC